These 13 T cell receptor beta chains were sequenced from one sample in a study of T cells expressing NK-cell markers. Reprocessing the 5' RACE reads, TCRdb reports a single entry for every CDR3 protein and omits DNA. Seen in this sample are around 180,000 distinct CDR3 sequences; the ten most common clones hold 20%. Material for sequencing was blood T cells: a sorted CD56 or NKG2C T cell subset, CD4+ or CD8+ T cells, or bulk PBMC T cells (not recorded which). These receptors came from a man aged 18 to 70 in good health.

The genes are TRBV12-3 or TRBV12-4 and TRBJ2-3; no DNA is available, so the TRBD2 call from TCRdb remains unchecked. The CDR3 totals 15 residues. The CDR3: CASSLLAGHTDTQYF.

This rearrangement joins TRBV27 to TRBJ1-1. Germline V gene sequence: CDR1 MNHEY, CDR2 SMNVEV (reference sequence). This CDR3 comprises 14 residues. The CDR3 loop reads CASSFDRGNTEAFF.

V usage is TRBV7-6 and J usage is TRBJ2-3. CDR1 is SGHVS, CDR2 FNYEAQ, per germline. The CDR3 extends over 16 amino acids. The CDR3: CASSLVGDSSTDTQYF. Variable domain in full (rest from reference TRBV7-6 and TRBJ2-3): GAGVSQSPRYKVTKRGQDVALRCDPISGHVSLYWYRQALGQGPEFLTYFNYEAQQDKSGLPNDRFSAERPEGSISTLTIQRTEQRDSAMYRCASSLVGDSSTDTQYFGPGTRLTVL.

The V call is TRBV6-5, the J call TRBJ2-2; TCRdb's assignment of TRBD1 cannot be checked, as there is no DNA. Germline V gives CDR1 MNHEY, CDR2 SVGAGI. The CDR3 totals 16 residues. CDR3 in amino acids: CASSYNGGENTGELFF.

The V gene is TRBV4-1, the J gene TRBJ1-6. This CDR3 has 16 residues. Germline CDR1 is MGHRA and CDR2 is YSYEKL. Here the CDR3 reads CASSQEAQGLGSPLHF.

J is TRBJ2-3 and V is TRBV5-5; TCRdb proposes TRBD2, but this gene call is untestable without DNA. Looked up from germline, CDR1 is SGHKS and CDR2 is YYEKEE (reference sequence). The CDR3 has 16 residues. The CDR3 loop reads CASSFLAGGLGDTQYF.

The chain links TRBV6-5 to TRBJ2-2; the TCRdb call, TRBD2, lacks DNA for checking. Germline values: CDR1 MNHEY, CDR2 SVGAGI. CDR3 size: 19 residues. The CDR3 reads CASSYSSDGGQGTVGELFF.

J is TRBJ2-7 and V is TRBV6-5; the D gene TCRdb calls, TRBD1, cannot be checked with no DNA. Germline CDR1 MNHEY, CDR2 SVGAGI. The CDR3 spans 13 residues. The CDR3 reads CASSYGRVCEQYF.

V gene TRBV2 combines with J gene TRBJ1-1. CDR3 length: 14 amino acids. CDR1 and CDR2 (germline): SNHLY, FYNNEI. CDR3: CASSITVDNTEAFF.

The CDR3 sequence is CATKGNHEQFF. This sequence joins TRBV24-1 and TRBJ2-1. CDR1 KGHDR and CDR2 SFDVKD come from the germline V gene. The CDR3 spans 11 residues.

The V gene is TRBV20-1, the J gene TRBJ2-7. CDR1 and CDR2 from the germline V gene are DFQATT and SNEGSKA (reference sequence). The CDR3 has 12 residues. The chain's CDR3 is CSARDGLGEQYF.

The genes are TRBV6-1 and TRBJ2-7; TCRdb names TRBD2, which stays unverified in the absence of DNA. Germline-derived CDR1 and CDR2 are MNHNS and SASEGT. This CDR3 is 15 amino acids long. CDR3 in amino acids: CASSVAGGGWDEQYF.

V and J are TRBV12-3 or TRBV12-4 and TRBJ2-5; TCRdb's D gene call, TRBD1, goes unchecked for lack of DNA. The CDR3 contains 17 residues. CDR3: CASTPGQPIVGQETQYF.